This T cell receptor beta chain was captured in a study of T cell responses to AZD1222 COVID-19 vaccine. The V gene lost 8 bases and the J gene lost 1 base, with 9 bases spanning the gap. This CDR3 spans 12 amino acids. The germline V gene encodes CDR1 MNHEY and CDR2 SMNVEV (reference sequence). This clone showed up just once. Sequencing used immunoSEQ multiplex PCR; TCRdb keeps in-frame clones, though not all of them. Of about 180,000 clones listed, around 88% were seen once; the top ten hold more than 7%. This sequence joins TRBV27 and TRBJ2-7; TRBD2 might be the D (7 bases). The sequence was obtained from an adult in good health. The sequences come from peripheral blood, collected on day 0 of AZD1222 vaccination. CDR3 loop: CASGRGSYEQYF. The CDR3 DNA sequence: TGTGCCAGCGGGAGGGGGTCCTACGAGCAGTACTTC.